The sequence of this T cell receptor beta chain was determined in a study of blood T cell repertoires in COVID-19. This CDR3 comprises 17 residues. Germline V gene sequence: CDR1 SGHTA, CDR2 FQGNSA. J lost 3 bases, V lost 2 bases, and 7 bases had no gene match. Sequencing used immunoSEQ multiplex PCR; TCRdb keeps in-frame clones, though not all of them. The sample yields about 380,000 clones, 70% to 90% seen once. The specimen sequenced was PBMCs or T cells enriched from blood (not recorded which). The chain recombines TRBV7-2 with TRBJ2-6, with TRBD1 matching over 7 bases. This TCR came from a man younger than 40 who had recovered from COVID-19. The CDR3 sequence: CASSLPGDRVGANVLTF. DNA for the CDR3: TGTGCCAGCAGCTTACCGGGTGACAGGGTTGGGGCCAACGTCCTGACTTTC.